This is a list of T cell receptor beta chains from one sample in a study of CD8+CD57+ T cells in acquired aplastic anemia. MiXCR, applied by TCRdb to the reads, yields one record per CDR3 protein. The sample yields about 81,000 distinct CDR3 sequences, 40% to 55% seen once. Source material: sorted CD4+, CD8+, or CD8+CD57+ T cells (not recorded which) from PBMCs. Receptors originate from a human donor in good health, serving as a control. The CDR3 runs from the conserved cysteine through the conserved F or W.

v_call: TRBV15; j_call: TRBJ2-7; cdr3_aa: CATSIGGQGALEQYF
v_call: TRBV2; j_call: TRBJ2-3; cdr3_aa: CASSETPSGRATGTQYF
v_call: TRBV10-3; j_call: TRBJ2-7; cdr3_aa: CAISARGDYVQYF
v_call: TRBV9; j_call: TRBJ2-1; cdr3_aa: CASSASGTGVDEQFF
v_call: TRBV30; j_call: TRBJ1-1; cdr3_aa: CAWSVLGGTSTEAFF
v_call: TRBV12-3/TRBV12-4; j_call: TRBJ2-5; cdr3_aa: CASSFVAGGGETQYF
v_call: TRBV11-2; j_call: TRBJ2-1; cdr3_aa: CASSNRGSEQFF
v_call: TRBV24-1; j_call: TRBJ2-5; cdr3_aa: CATSDVRDAQETQYF
v_call: TRBV2; j_call: TRBJ1-3; cdr3_aa: CASGGTGAGNTIYF
v_call: TRBV10-3; j_call: TRBJ1-6; cdr3_aa: CAISESPPWWASPLHF
v_call: TRBV15; j_call: TRBJ2-1; cdr3_aa: CATSIGGPSYNEQFF
v_call: TRBV24-1; j_call: TRBJ2-3; cdr3_aa: CATSDRVLADRTDTQYF
v_call: TRBV15; j_call: TRBJ2-7; cdr3_aa: CATSGDEAREQYF
v_call: TRBV2; j_call: TRBJ2-1; cdr3_aa: CASSVAGGPGEQFF
v_call: TRBV20-1; j_call: TRBJ2-1; cdr3_aa: CSAPAVDSGETSYNEQFF
v_call: TRBV2; j_call: TRBJ2-1; cdr3_aa: CASNSGFF
v_call: TRBV2; j_call: TRBJ2-7; cdr3_aa: CASSGFGQVSYEQYF
v_call: TRBV25-1; j_call: TRBJ2-3; cdr3_aa: CAWNPGNTDTQYF
v_call: TRBV15; j_call: TRBJ2-7; cdr3_aa: CATSIGGQGRMSSYSPSGRYF
v_call: TRBV25-1; j_call: TRBJ2-3; cdr3_aa: CASSELGGSTDTQYF
v_call: TRBV7-9; j_call: TRBJ2-5; cdr3_aa: CASSRELEQETQYF
v_call: TRBV2; j_call: TRBJ1-2; cdr3_aa: CASRLGTGGGYTF
v_call: TRBV6-5; j_call: TRBJ1-2; cdr3_aa: CASSSDRYGYTF
v_call: TRBV6-1; j_call: TRBJ2-5; cdr3_aa: CASSEGYRVLAETQYF
v_call: TRBV6-6; j_call: TRBJ1-4; cdr3_aa: CASRGTSAPREKLFF
v_call: TRBV7-9; j_call: TRBJ2-4; cdr3_aa: CASSPRGGTKNIQYF
v_call: TRBV27; j_call: TRBJ2-3; cdr3_aa: CASSLGGPRWYF
v_call: TRBV9; j_call: TRBJ2-3; cdr3_aa: CASGQGLAGALGTDTQYF
v_call: TRBV9; j_call: TRBJ1-1; cdr3_aa: CASSATANTEAFF
v_call: TRBV6-5; j_call: TRBJ2-1; cdr3_aa: CASSYKEYYEQFF
v_call: TRBV5-1; j_call: TRBJ2-3; cdr3_aa: CASSLGQGPPDTQYF
v_call: TRBV24-1; j_call: TRBJ1-5; cdr3_aa: CATSLSGGGGNQPQHF
v_call: TRBV9; j_call: TRBJ1-2; cdr3_aa: CASSAGGENYGYTF
v_call: TRBV2; j_call: TRBJ1-5; cdr3_aa: CASSEGQGFAIMEPQHF
v_call: TRBV19; j_call: TRBJ1-1; cdr3_aa: CASKYTSNTEAFF
v_call: TRBV15; j_call: TRBJ2-3; cdr3_aa: CATSRDRGSYTDTQYF
v_call: TRBV25-1; j_call: TRBJ2-3; cdr3_aa: CASSALAGPTDTQYF
v_call: TRBV10-2; j_call: TRBJ1-6; cdr3_aa: CASSDVGGGSYNSPLHF
v_call: TRBV24-1; j_call: TRBJ2-1; cdr3_aa: CATRGGMRNEQFF
v_call: TRBV24-1; j_call: TRBJ2-3; cdr3_aa: CATSDFPDSFPLADTQYF
v_call: TRBV10-3; j_call: TRBJ1-2; cdr3_aa: CAISGQGNGYTF
v_call: TRBV25-1; j_call: -; cdr3_aa: CASSTSGRAYEQYF
v_call: TRBV29-1; j_call: TRBJ2-1; cdr3_aa: CSVGLAGGDNEQFF
v_call: TRBV15; j_call: TRBJ2-7; cdr3_aa: CATSRGGAQSAYEQYF
v_call: TRBV12-3/TRBV12-4; j_call: TRBJ1-3; cdr3_aa: CASSFNIWGPNTIYF
v_call: TRBV7-9; j_call: TRBJ2-2; cdr3_aa: CASTQVRNTGELFF
v_call: TRBV14; j_call: TRBJ1-1; cdr3_aa: CASSQDFRYGAFF
v_call: TRBV6-5; j_call: TRBJ1-4; cdr3_aa: CASSYSQGIGEKLFF
v_call: TRBV11-1; j_call: TRBJ2-3; cdr3_aa: CASSLAPTLAGGGSGTQYF
v_call: TRBV13; j_call: TRBJ2-7; cdr3_aa: CASSSGGGGKGYEQYF
v_call: TRBV12-3/TRBV12-4; j_call: TRBJ2-1; cdr3_aa: CASSPGLAGYYNEQFF
v_call: TRBV7-2; j_call: TRBJ1-3; cdr3_aa: CASSFRGGNTIYF
v_call: TRBV15; j_call: TRBJ2-5; cdr3_aa: CATSNRDRGVETQYF
v_call: TRBV2; j_call: TRBJ1-1; cdr3_aa: CARGDRGGTEAFF